Listed here are 10 T cell receptor beta chains from one sample, sequenced in a study of CD8 T cells in ankylosing spondylitis. TCRdb ran MiXCR on the 5' RACE reads and lists one entry per CDR3 protein. The repertoire includes some 340,000 distinct CDR3 sequences, roughly 14% of them detected once, and around 1% sits in the top ten. What was sequenced was blood, either unsorted or a sorted T cell fraction (not recorded which). The receptor set was obtained from a male donor with ankylosing spondylitis or in good health (not recorded which).

This clonotype was observed a few times. This chain uses TRBV7-9 with TRBJ2-3, with 7 nucleotides matching TRBD2. V lost 5 bases and J lost 0; bases outside the gene matches: 8. The CDR3 extends over 16 amino acids. Germline assignment: CDR1 SEHNR and CDR2 FQNEAQ (reference sequence). CDR3 in amino acids: CASSHSGGSSTDTQYF. As DNA, the CDR3 is TGTGCCAGCAGCCATTCAGGCGGGAGCAGCACAGATACGCAGTATTTT. The full variable domain, completed using reference TRBV7-9 and TRBJ2-3, is DTGVSQNPRHKITKRGQNVTFRCDPISEHNRLYWYRQTLGQGPEFLTYFQNEAQLEKSRLLSDRFSAERPKGSFSTLEIQRTEQGDSAMYLCASSHSGGSSTDTQYFGPGTRLTVL.

The chain is built from TRBV10-1 and TRBJ2-1; D gene unclear. Looked up from germline, CDR1 is WNHNN and CDR2 is SYGVQD (reference sequence). V was clipped by 2 bases and J by 9 bases, with 17 bases between them. This CDR3 is 15 amino acids long. The CDR3 nucleotides are TGCGCCAGCAGTGAGACGTCGGTTCCCCGCGGTGAGCAGTTCTTC. The encoded protein is CASSETSVPRGEQFF.

The V gene is TRBV5-1, the J gene TRBJ2-7, with D tentatively TRBD2 (6 bases). V dropped 8 bases and J dropped 3 bases, with 6 bases sitting between them. Looked up from germline, CDR1 is SGHRS and CDR2 is YFSETQ. The CDR3 is 10 residues long. CDR3 sequence reads: CARGLYEQYF. The CDR3 DNA is TGCGCCAGGGGACTCTACGAGCAGTACTTC.

V and J are TRBV12-3 or TRBV12-4 and TRBJ2-3; D unclear. The CDR3 is 13 residues long. Trimming pared 6 bases from V and 6 bases from J, leaving 13 bases between. CDR3 loop: CASSSNFPDTQYF. CDR3 nucleotides: TGTGCCAGCAGCTCCAACTTCCCGGATACGCAGTATTTT.

This clonotype was seen a handful of times. The rearrangement joins TRBV27 to TRBJ1-4, with a weak D call TRBD1 (5 bases). CDR1 and CDR2 from the germline V gene are MNHEY and SMNVEV (reference sequence). The CDR3 has 16 amino acids. V was clipped by 3 bases and J by 7 bases, with 18 bases between them. This CDR3 reads CASSFGSRARVEKLFF. In nucleotides, the CDR3 is TGTGCCAGCAGTTTTGGTAGCAGGGCTCGGGTTGAAAAACTGTTTTTT. The full variable domain, with the rest looked up from reference TRBV27 and TRBJ1-4, is EAQVTQNPRYLITVTGKKLTVTCSQNMNHEYMSWYRQDPGLGLRQIYYSMNVEVTDKGDVPEGYKVSRKEKRNFPLILESPSPNQTSLYFCASSFGSRARVEKLFFGSGTQLSVL.

In this sample, this clonotype turned up many times. V usage is TRBV10-2 and J usage is TRBJ1-1, with D unclear. In germline, CDR1 is WSHSY, CDR2 SAAADI. The CDR3 runs 14 residues. The V end was cut by 6 bases, the J end by 0 bases, with 11 bases between. In DNA, the CDR3 is TGCGCCAGCAGAGACGACCCCATGAACACTGAAGCTTTCTTT. Amino acid sequence: CASRDDPMNTEAFF.

V and J are TRBV19 and TRBJ2-7; 7 bases agree with TRBD1. Germline V gene lookup returns CDR1 LNHDA and CDR2 SQIVND (reference sequence). The CDR3 is made up of 15 amino acids. V was clipped by 1 base and J by 3 bases; unmatched bases: 6. Written as DNA, the CDR3 is TGTGCCAGTAGTATAGGTAGGGGGCGACGCTACGAGCAGTACTTC. Its protein is CASSIGRGRRYEQYF.

This clonotype has more than one count but fewer than ten. CDR3 residues: CASSQDRKENQPQHF. The CDR3 DNA sequence: TGTGCCAGCAGCCAAGATCGAAAAGAAAATCAGCCCCAGCATTTT. The genes are TRBV3-1 and TRBJ1-5; D uncertain. The CDR3 runs 15 residues. Germline V gene lookup returns CDR1 LGHDT and CDR2 YNNKEL (reference sequence). Trimming took off 0 bases at V and 4 bases at J, with 10 bases between the two ends.

This clonotype was seen many times. The chain is built from TRBV6-6 and TRBJ2-3; no clear D. This CDR3 is 11 amino acids long. Trimming stripped 6 bases from V and 3 bases from J, with 4 bases between. Per germline, CDR1 MNHNY and CDR2 SVGAGI (reference sequence). As DNA, the CDR3 is TGTGCCAGCAGCACAACAGATACGCAGTATTTT. It encodes CASSTTDTQYF.

The V call is TRBV6-1, the J call TRBJ2-2; 10 bases align to TRBD1. This CDR3 is 13 amino acids long. J gave up 12 bases and V 5 bases, and 6 bases lay outside the gene matches. Per germline, CDR1 MNHNS and CDR2 SASEGT. The CDR3 loop reads CASSWDRGVQLFF. The CDR3 DNA is TGTGCCAGCAGTTGGGACAGGGGCGTCCAGCTGTTTTTT.